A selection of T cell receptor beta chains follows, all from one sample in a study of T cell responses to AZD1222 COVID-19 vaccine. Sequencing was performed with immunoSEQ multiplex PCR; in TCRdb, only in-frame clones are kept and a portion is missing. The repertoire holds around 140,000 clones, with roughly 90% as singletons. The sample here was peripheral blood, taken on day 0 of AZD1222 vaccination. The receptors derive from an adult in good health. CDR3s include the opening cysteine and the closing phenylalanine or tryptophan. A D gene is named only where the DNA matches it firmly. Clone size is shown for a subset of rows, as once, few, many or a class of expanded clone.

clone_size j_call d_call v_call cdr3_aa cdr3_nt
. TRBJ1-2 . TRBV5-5 CASSLAPPSNYGYTF TGTGCCAGCAGCTTGGCGCCCCCAAGCAACTATGGCTACACCTTC
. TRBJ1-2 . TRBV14 CASSQWGSPANYGYTF TGTGCCAGCAGCCAATGGGGTTCACCAGCTAACTATGGCTACACCTTC
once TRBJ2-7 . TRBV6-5 CASSSTSPGPFYEQYF TGTGCCAGCAGTTCAACTAGTCCGGGCCCCTTCTACGAGCAGTACTTC
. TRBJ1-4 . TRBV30 CAWSLNEKLFF TGTGCCTGGAGTCTAAATGAAAAACTGTTTTTT
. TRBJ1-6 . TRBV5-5 CASCPAGQRDSPLHF TGTGCCAGCTGCCCGGCGGGTCAGAGAGATTCACCCCTCCACTTT
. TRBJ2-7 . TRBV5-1 CASSVGSGSYEQYF TGCGCCAGCAGCGTGGGCAGCGGTAGCTACGAGCAGTACTTC
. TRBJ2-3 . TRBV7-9 CASSQNVRTDTQYF TGTGCCAGCAGCCAAAATGTTCGCACAGATACGCAGTATTTT
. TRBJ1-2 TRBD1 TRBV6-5 CASSRGKQGGYGYTF TGTGCCAGCAGCCGCGGGAAGCAGGGGGGCTATGGCTACACCTTC
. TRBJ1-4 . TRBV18 CASSPPFATNEKLFF TGTGCCAGCTCACCTCCCTTTGCAACTAATGAAAAACTGTTTTTT
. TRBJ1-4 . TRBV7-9 CASSAPGGEKLFF TGTGCCAGCAGCGCGCCGGGGGGTGAAAAACTGTTTTTT
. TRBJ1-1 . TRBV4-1 CASSQEGSLNTEAFF TGCGCCAGCAGCCAAGAGGGCAGTTTGAACACTGAAGCTTTCTTT
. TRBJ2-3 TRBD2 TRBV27 CASRAGPIDTQYF TGTGCCAGCAGAGCGGGGCCCATAGATACGCAGTATTTT
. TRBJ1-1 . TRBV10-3 CATSNGGSTEAFF TGTGCCACCTCAAACGGAGGTAGCACTGAAGCTTTCTTT
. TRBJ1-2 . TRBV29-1 CSGDVGGLFGGYTF TGCAGCGGCGATGTCGGGGGTTTATTCGGTGGCTACACCTTC
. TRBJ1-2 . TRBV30 CAGGAFSWDNDGYTF TGTGCCGGGGGGGCGTTTAGCTGGGATAACGATGGCTACACCTTC
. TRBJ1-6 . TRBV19 CASSIVRTLYSPLHF TGTGCCAGTAGTATTGTTCGGACTCTTTATTCACCCCTCCACTTT
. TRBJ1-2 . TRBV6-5 CASSYRGVPYGYTF TGTGCCAGCAGTTACCGGGGGGTCCCCTATGGCTACACCTTC
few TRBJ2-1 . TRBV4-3 CASSQDVGSGNEQFF TGCGCCAGCAGCCAAGACGTCGGTTCAGGCAATGAGCAGTTCTTC
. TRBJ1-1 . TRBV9 CASSVVAGTRSEAFF TGTGCCAGCAGCGTAGTGGCAGGGACGCGATCTGAAGCTTTCTTT
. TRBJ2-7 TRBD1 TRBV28 CASTLGRQGMYEQYF TGTGCCAGCACGCTAGGGCGACAGGGTATGTACGAGCAGTACTTC
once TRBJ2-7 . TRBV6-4 CASSQGTYEQYF TGTGCCAGCAGTCAGGGCACCTACGAGCAGTACTTC
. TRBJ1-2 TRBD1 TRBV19 CASSDGTGRANYGYTF TGTGCCAGTAGCGACGGGACAGGGAGAGCTAACTATGGCTACACCTTC
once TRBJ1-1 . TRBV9 CASGPDGLDTEAFF TGTGCCAGCGGGCCCGATGGATTGGACACTGAAGCTTTCTTT
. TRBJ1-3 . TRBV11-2 CASSLKRVSGNTIYF TGTGCCAGCAGCTTAAAGCGCGTCTCTGGAAACACCATATATTTT
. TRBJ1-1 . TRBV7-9 CASSQAAMNTEAFF TGTGCCAGCAGCCAGGCGGCCATGAACACTGAAGCTTTCTTT
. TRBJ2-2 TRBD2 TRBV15 CATSVNLAGNTGELFF TGTGCCACCAGCGTTAACCTAGCGGGGAACACCGGGGAGCTGTTTTTT
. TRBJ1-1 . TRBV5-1 CASSFNPGNTEAFF TGCGCCAGCAGCTTTAATCCAGGGAACACTGAAGCTTTCTTT
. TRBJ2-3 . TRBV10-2 CASSEPYAQYF TGCGCCAGCAGTGAGCCCTATGCGCAGTATTTT
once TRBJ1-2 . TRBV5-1 CASSLDGSNYGYTF TGCGCCAGCAGCCTGGATGGCAGTAACTATGGCTACACCTTC
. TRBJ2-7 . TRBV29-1 CSVELDSPYEQYF TGCAGCGTTGAATTGGACAGTCCCTACGAGCAGTACTTC
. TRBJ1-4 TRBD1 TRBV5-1 CASKSRDRGFRSEKLFF TGCGCCAGCAAATCCCGGGACAGGGGGTTTCGGAGTGAAAAACTGTTTTTT
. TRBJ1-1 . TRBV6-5 CASAPQGLGGTEAFF TGTGCCAGCGCCCCGCAGGGATTAGGAGGCACTGAAGCTTTCTTT
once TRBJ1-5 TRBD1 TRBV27 CASSLYGTGGGQPQHF TGTGCCAGCAGTTTATATGGGACAGGGGGCGGTCAGCCCCAGCATTTT
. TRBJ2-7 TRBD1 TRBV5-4 CASSLTGSYEQYF TGTGCCAGCAGTTTGACAGGGTCCTACGAGCAGTACTTC
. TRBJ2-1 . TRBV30 CAWSGKGDLNEQFF TGTGCCTGGAGTGGGAAGGGAGATCTGAATGAGCAGTTCTTC
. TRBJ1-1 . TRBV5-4 CASSLTKNTEAFF TGTGCCAGCAGCTTGACCAAGAACACTGAAGCTTTCTTT
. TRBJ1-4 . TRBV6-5 CASSVLGDEKLFF TGTGCCAGCAGCGTTCTCGGGGATGAAAAACTGTTTTTT
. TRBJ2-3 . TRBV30 CAWSVGGYTDTQYF TGTGCCTGGAGTGTAGGAGGCTACACAGATACGCAGTATTTT
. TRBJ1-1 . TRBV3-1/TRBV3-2 CASSQDVGEAFF TGTGCCAGCAGCCAAGATGTAGGTGAAGCTTTCTTT
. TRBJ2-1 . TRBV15 CATSPGSGDNEQFF TGTGCCACCAGCCCCGGAAGTGGAGACAATGAGCAGTTCTTC
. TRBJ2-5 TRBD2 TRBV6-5 CASIGGERPQETQYF TGTGCCAGCATTGGGGGGGAAAGACCACAAGAGACCCAGTACTTC
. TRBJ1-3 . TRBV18 CASSPREQVGNTIYF TGTGCCAGCTCACCCAGGGAGCAAGTGGGAAACACCATATATTTT